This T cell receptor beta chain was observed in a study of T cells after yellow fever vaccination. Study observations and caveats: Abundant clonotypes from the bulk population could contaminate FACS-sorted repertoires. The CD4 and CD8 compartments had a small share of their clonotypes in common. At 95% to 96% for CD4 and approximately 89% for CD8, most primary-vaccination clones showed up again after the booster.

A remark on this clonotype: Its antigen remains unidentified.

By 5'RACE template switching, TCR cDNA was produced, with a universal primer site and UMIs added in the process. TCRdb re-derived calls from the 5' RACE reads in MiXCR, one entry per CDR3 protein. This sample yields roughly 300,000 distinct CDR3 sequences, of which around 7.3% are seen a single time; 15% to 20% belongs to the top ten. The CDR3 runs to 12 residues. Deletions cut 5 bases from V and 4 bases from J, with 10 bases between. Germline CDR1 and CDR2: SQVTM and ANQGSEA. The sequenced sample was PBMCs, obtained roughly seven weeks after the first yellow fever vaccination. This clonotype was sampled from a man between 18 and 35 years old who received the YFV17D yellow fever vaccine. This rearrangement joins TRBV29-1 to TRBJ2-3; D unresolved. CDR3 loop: CSVCLSSDTQYF. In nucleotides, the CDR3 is TGCAGCGTTTGCCTTTCCTCAGATACGCAGTATTTT.